Detailed here is one T cell receptor beta chain. The antigen is undetermined. The sample comes from a study of cytomegalovirus exposure and HLA in healthy donors. Overall study results and limits: According to the study, around 180 TCR beta chains were cytomegalovirus-associated.

The study ran its PCR with 60 Vbeta and 13 Jbeta primers. TCRdb keeps only in-frame clones here, not all; method: immunoSEQ multiplex PCR. With about 210,000 clones in the sample, the ten largest clones hold less than 1%. The CDR3 consists of 19 residues. Germline values: CDR1 LGHNA, CDR2 YNFKEQ. V gave up 4 bases and J gave up 4 bases; unmatched junction bases: 19. The sequencing input was PBMCs. The origin of this receptor is a woman in her twenties or thirties in good health and CMV-seropositive. The gene calls are TRBV4-2 and TRBJ1-1, with TRBD1 identical over 9 bases. CDR3 sequence (DNA): TGTGCCAGCAGCCCGTCAGGATGGACAGGGGAGGGCACGGTCACTGAAGCTTTCTTT. This encodes CASSPSGWTGEGTVTEAFF.